This T cell receptor beta chain is from a study of blood T cells in healthy people across ages. Study results and limitations: Roughly linear age-related decline in beta diversity appeared, significant by age 40.

It was with a sample-barcoded 5' primer and a J-beta primer mix that a second PCR of roughly 7 to 12 cycles was run. The study obtained at least 3 million CDR3-containing paired-end reads from every sample. TCRdb reprocessed the 5' RACE reads via MiXCR and lists one record per CDR3 protein. The sample records 650,000 to 1,000,000 distinct CDR3 sequences, around 34% being singletons. This clonotype was seen ten or more times. The antigen is unknown. Germline CDR1 and CDR2: MNHEY and SMNVEV (reference sequence). CDR3 length: 15 residues. The germline V and J ends were trimmed by 0 bases and 4 bases, with 10 bases remaining between them.

The rearrangement uses TRBV27 and TRBJ2-1; D not certain. This clonotype was sampled from a man in his late teens or twenties in good health. The source material was blood. CDR3 sequence (DNA): TGTGCCAGCAGTTTATCCGAGCCCTCGTACAATGAGCAGTTCTTC. Translation: CASSLSEPSYNEQFF.